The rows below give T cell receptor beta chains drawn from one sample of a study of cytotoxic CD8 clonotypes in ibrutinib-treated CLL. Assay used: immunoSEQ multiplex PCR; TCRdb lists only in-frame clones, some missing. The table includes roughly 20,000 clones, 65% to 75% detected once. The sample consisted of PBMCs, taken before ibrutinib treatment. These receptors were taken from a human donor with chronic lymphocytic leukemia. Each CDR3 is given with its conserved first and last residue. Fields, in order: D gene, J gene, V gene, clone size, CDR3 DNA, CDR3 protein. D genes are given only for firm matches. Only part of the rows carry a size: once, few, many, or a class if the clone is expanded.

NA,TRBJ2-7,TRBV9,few,TGTGCCAGCAGCGCGTCGGGGTCTTACTCCTACGAGCAGTACTTC,CASSASGSYSYEQYF
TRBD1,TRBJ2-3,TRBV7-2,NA,TGTGCCAGCAGCTTAGGGACAGGGCTCACAGATACGCAGTATTTT,CASSLGTGLTDTQYF
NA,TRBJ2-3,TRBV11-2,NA,TGTGCCAGCAGCCCCACGGGGGTCGGGGGAGATACGCAGTATTTT,CASSPTGVGGDTQYF
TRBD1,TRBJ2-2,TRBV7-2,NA,TGTGCCAGCAGCGATCGGACAGGCGGCACCGGGGAGCTGTTTTTT,CASSDRTGGTGELFF
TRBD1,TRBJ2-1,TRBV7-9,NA,TGTGCCAGCAGCCCCCAGGGACAGCTTTACAATGAGCAGTTCTTC,CASSPQGQLYNEQFF
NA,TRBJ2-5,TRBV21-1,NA,TGTGCCAGCCCGGACAGGAACCAAGAGACCCAGTACTTC,CASPDRNQETQYF
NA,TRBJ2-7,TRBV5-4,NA,TGTGCCAGCAGCGTCTACGTCAGTCCCGGCGAGCAGTACTTC,CASSVYVSPGEQYF
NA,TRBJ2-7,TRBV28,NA,TGTGCCAGCAGTTCGTCGGACTACGAGCAGTACTTC,CASSSSDYEQYF
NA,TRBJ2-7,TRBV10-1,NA,TGCGCCAGCAATCACGCCTACTCCTACGAGCAGTACTTC,CASNHAYSYEQYF
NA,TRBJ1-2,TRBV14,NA,TGTGCCAGCAGCCAAGATCGTAGGGGGTACTATGGCTACACCTTC,CASSQDRRGYYGYTF